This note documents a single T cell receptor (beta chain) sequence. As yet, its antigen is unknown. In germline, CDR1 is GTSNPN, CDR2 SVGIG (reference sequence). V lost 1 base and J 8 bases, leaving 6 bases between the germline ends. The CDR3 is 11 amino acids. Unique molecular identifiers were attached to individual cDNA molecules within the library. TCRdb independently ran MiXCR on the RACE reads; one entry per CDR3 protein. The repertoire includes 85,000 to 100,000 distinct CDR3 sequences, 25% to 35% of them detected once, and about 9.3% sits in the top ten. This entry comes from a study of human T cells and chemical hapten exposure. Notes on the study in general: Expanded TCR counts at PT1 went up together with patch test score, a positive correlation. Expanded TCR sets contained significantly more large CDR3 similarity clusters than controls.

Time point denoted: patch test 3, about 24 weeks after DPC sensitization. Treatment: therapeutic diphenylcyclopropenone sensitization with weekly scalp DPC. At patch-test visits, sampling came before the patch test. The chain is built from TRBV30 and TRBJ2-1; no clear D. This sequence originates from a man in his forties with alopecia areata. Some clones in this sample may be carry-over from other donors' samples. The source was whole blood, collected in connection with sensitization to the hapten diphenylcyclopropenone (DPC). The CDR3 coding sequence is TGTGCCTGGAGTGCTGGGGATGAGCAGTTCTTC. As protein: CAWSAGDEQFF.